The following is a T cell receptor (beta chain) sequence with its context. Its antigen is not known. The data were taken from a study of T cell responses to AZD1222 COVID-19 vaccine. Findings and limits, study-wide: Donors were mostly white British, more females; clonal diversity possibly underestimated. Repertoires were obtained only post-peak T cell response.

Trimming removed 3 bases from V and 5 bases from J; junction bases left unmatched: 5. The length of the CDR3 is 14 residues. CDR1 and CDR2 from the germline V gene are MDHEN and SYDVKM. Using immunoSEQ multiplex PCR, the repertoire was profiled, and TCRdb retains in-frame clones only, with some absent. The sample lists approximately 85,000 clones; about 90% were seen once. The TCR originated in an adult in good health. Source: peripheral blood, taken on day 0 of AZD1222 vaccination. V and J are TRBV28 and TRBJ2-7, with TRBD1 identical over 9 bases. The chain's CDR3 is CASSLGQGRNEQYF. DNA of the CDR3: TGTGCCAGCAGTTTGGGACAGGGAAGAAACGAGCAGTACTTC.